This T cell receptor beta chain was sequenced for a study of shared clonotypes between healthy human individuals (dated by TCRdb to the early 2020s). About the investigation overall: Three men and a couple of women, aged 18 to 49 years, made up the cohort. For each donor, CD4 naive and CD4 memory were each given three plates, CD8 naive was given two plates, and CD8 memory was given one plate. To estimate repertoire size and how much clonotypes are shared between individuals, the study performed deep sequencing of blood TCR repertoires from about five healthy adults. Different laboratories and diverse techniques were used to prepare libraries and sequence TCR repertoires, to increase sequencing depth and limit assay-specific biases. Leukapheresis yielded between about 0.9 and 9.5 billion PBMCs per donor. Results the study describes overall, beyond this receptor: Sharing across several donors was observed for roughly 5% of naive CD4, over 3% of naive CD8, 2% to 2.5% of memory CD4, and roughly 0.43% of memory CD8 clonotypes. Higher generation probabilities were observed for clonotypes shared by all four sorted-subset donors than for non-shared clonotypes. Pairwise subsampling led to the expectation that sequencing depth would affect the degree of clonotype sharing among donors. Only blood was sampled, and tissue TCR repertoires likely differ from those in blood. Estimated clonotype richness was generally larger for naive than for memory subsets. Rarefaction of sorted-subset datasets indicated incomplete sequencing despite the large sequencing depth. Because the study included a small number of donors, the genetic and exposure-history diversity represented was limited.

Healthy HIV-negative adults with no recently reported acute infections or vaccinations were included as donors. Every donor was a Caucasian adult residing in Nashville, Tennessee, USA. Magnetic negative selection was used to enrich CD4+ T cells, after which naive cells were positively selected on CD45RA and the negative fraction became the memory subset. After blood collection by leukapheresis, PBMCs were isolated using Ficoll-Histopaque density gradient centrifugation and then cryopreserved in the vapor phase of liquid nitrogen. Purity and quantity of every magnetically sorted T cell population were checked by analytical flow cytometry. From each sorted fraction, genomic DNA was isolated and quantified by UV absorbance on a Nanodrop 2000c. Of note for this clone: Its antigen is currently not known. The input lacks base qualities; no much larger clone sits a single base away.

Using the deep immunoSEQ assay, multiplex PCR amplified TCR CDR3 regions from genomic DNA. Genomic DNA extracted from each cell subset was distributed evenly over all wells of several immunoSEQ 96-well plates, and each plate served as one replicate. For sorted subsets, approximately 200 ng of genomic DNA, equivalent to about 30,000 T cell genomes, went into each replicate PCR. Purified libraries were measured with a Qubit 3.0 fluorometer, size-checked on a Bioanalyzer 2100, and measured again with the KAPA Library Quantification kit. Each immunoSEQ 96-well plate was sequenced on its own single-read 150-cycle Illumina NextSeq 550 flow cell. In the authors' own workflow: The immunoSEQ output contained only junctional sequences without quality scores, so filtering could not match that applied to full-length reads. To assign V/J genes and CDR3, sequences were annotated using PyIR, a Python wrapper for IgBLAST v1.9, with IMGT germline references. Reads were filtered out if the reads had weak V/J assignments (E-value above 1e-6), no CDR3, stop codons, out-of-frame junctions, or ambiguous translated residues. V3J clonotypes were defined as sequences sharing an identical inferred V gene, J gene, and CDR3 amino acid sequence. Percentage overlap between repertoires was calculated by dividing the number of shared unique clonotypes by the size of the smaller repertoire. Richness of each repertoire was evaluated using RTK rarefaction, the Chao1 estimator, and Recon v2.1 estimates of unobserved clonotypes. For all TCRbeta clonotypes obtained by the gDNA method from several donors, generation probabilities were computed with OLGA. Held by TCRdb, this immuneACCESS table contains in-frame sequences only and omits some clones. Under half of the omission traces to an unresolved V gene where checked; the cause of the rest is unknown. That table gives V, J and clone size, and the DNA gave D and trimming. Here the sample has about 1.5 million clones; about 98% occur a single time. The ten largest clones represent 0.4% to 0.55% of the sample.

From the cysteine through the phenylalanine, the CDR3 covers 15 amino acids. Solely the CDR3 DNA is kept, with 45 bases framed from the first base. Reading the germline V gene (reference sequence) gives CDR1 PRHDT and CDR2 FYEKMQ. V loses 5 bases, J loses 4 bases, and the germline ends lie 15 bases apart. The receptor was isolated from a man aged 25 to 45 in good health. The material sequenced was naive CD4+ T cells sorted from blood. The cell subset or site label, read with the paper, signifies: CD45RA+ positively selected. This sequence uses TRBV13 and TRBJ1-5, with TRBD1 as a weak D call on 5 bases. The DNA sequence is as follows: TGTGCCAGCAGCAAAGGGGACCGCTGGAATCAGCCCCAGCATTTT. It codes for CASSKGDRWNQPQHF.